This T cell receptor (beta chain) stems from a study of blood T cell repertoires in COVID-19 (dated by TCRdb to 2020 to 2021). Study-level background: Samples from collaborators originated in the United States, Italy and Spain and spanned both the acute and convalescent phases of COVID-19. The material from the prospective study consisted of cDNA or gDNA derived from T cells, B-cell-depleted T cells, or PBMCs. Subjects who had been exposed to COVID-19, were actively infected with it, or had recovered from it provided the deeply sampled blood TCRbeta repertoires that made up the dataset. The repertoires were made available in a free public database intended to serve as a resource for research on the immune response to SARS-CoV-2. Samples were obtained from the ongoing ImmuneRACE study (first 160 participants) and from 1,254 subjects provided by 6 global collaborators. The sample metadata nearly always contained a de-identified subject ID, COVID-19 status, age in years and sex. Where available, HLA class I and class II types were obtained from metadata supplied by the sample provider rather than from assay-based typing.

Here is what the overall study found, with its caveats: The quantity of clinical and demographic metadata differed by source and by participant and was supplied without curation.

From the cysteine up to the phenylalanine, the CDR3 has a length of 13 residues. The CDR3 DNA has 39 bases and is translated from base 1. The germline V and J ends show losses of 4 bases and 11 bases respectively, and no gene match explains 10 bases of the junction. Via the germline V gene, CDR1 is SGHTA and CDR2 FQGTGA. In this sample, this clone turned up once. Its antigen specificity is not known. Within one base of it there is no much larger clone, and no base qualities were kept. TCRbeta CDR3 regions were amplified from genomic DNA by means of the immunoSEQ Assay, a bias-controlled multiplex PCR. The published analysis was carried out like this. The number of nucleated cells in each sample was estimated by amplification of reference gene primers within the assay. Sequence reads were collapsed and filtered to measure the absolute abundance of every unique TCRbeta CDR3 rearrangement. For each sample, productive Simpson clonality was calculated by taking the square root of Simpson's diversity index across productive rearrangements. In its TCRdb copy, this immuneACCESS table keeps in-frame sequences only and misses some clones. Where compared with another copy, unresolved V genes explain less than half of these, and the others have no known cause. V and J calls and clone size are as listed in that table; D and trimming were resolved from the DNA. This sample is represented by 200,000 to 250,000 clones; roughly nine tenths of them were singletons. The ten biggest clones cover about 3.3% of the sample.

Participants in the prospective study were aged roughly 18 to 95 years, lived in 20 to 30 United States geographic areas, and enrolled through a virtual design. Cohort assignment in the prospective study relied on participant-reported clinical history from a screening survey and a study questionnaire. Mobile phlebotomists in the prospective study collected whole blood, serum and a nasopharyngeal or oropharyngeal swab from every participant. Additional blood draws and questionnaires over an approximately 2-month period could optionally be provided by prospective study participants. Before DNA extraction, prospective study blood samples were shipped either frozen or at room temperature.

The specimen sequenced was PBMCs or T cells enriched from blood (not recorded which). This sequence originates from a woman in her late teens or twenties in a cohort exposed to, infected with or recovered from COVID-19 (not recorded which). Recombination linked TRBV7-3 to TRBJ1-1, with 7 central nucleotides matching TRBD1. The nucleotide sequence reads TGTGCCAGCAGCTCGAGACAGGGAGTGGAGGCTTTCTTT. It is translated as CASSSRQGVEAFF.